What follows are 11 T cell receptor beta chains derived from one specimen sequenced in a study of identifying expanded T cells in peripheral blood. Only in-frame clones appear in the TCRdb table, and some are missing; sequencing was by immunoSEQ multiplex PCR. The sample lists around 100,000 clones, 75% to 90% occurring once. Sequenced sample: blood. These receptors were obtained from a person aged 18 to 75 in good health.

The chain joins TRBV11-2 to TRBJ1-2; 11 bases line up with TRBD1. Germline loops: CDR1 SGHAT, CDR2 FQNNGV. V was pared by 4 bases and J by 6 bases, with 1 base of the junction left unmatched. The CDR3 loop spans 13 amino acids. The CDR3 is CASSWDRGDGYTF. CDR3 bases: TGTGCCAGCAGCTGGGACAGGGGGGATGGCTACACCTTC.

The chain couples TRBV30 to TRBJ2-5; TRBD1 or TRBD2 may be the D gene (5 bases each). Germline values: CDR1 GTSNPN, CDR2 SVGIG (reference sequence). Trimming took 6 bases from V and 7 from J, leaving 18 bases between them. The CDR3 is made up of 13 amino acids. CDR3 bases: TGTGCCTGCTCCCGGGACGGCGGAATGACCCAGTACTTC. It is translated as CACSRDGGMTQYF.

This rearrangement joins TRBV2 to TRBJ2-1, with D perhaps given as TRBD1 or TRBD2 (5 bases each). This CDR3 has 15 amino acids. The V gene's germline CDR1 is SNHLY and CDR2 FYNNEI. Trimming removed 5 bases from V and 6 bases from J, with 17 bases in between. DNA of the CDR3: TGTGCCAGCAGTCCCGGGACCAGTTCGAGCAATGAGCAGTTCTTC. Translation gives CASSPGTSSSNEQFF. Full variable domain (outside the CDR3, taken from reference TRBV2 and TRBJ2-1): EPEVTQTPSHQVTQMGQEVILRCVPISNHLYFYWYRQILGQKVEFLVSFYNNEISEKSEIFDDQFSVERPDGSNFTLKIRSTKLEDSAMYFCASSPGTSSSNEQFFGPGTRLTVL.

V and J are TRBV14 and TRBJ2-1; the match to TRBD1 covers 10 bases. CDR1 is SGHDN and CDR2 is FVKESK in the germline V gene. CDR3 length equals 16 residues. J gave up 5 bases and V 6 bases, and 10 bases lay outside the gene matches. The CDR3 spells CASRSSGTGVHNEQFF. The DNA for the CDR3 is TGTGCCAGCAGATCATCCGGGACAGGGGTCCACAATGAGCAGTTCTTC.

V and J are TRBV7-2 and TRBJ1-3; no definite D call. This CDR3 has 15 amino acids. Germline-derived CDR1 and CDR2 are SGHTA and FQGNSA. V was cut by 3 bases and J by 0 bases, with 9 bases left in between. Here the CDR3 reads CASSFSGVSGNTIYF. CDR3 bases: TGTGCCAGCAGCTTCTCGGGAGTCTCTGGAAACACCATATATTTT.

The rearrangement uses TRBV25-1 and TRBJ2-5; D call uncertain. Trimming stripped 4 bases from V and 5 bases from J, with 14 bases between. This CDR3 is built from 14 residues. Germline V lookup: CDR1 MGHDK, CDR2 SYGVNS. This CDR3 reads CASSGPDFLETQYF. The CDR3 region has the DNA TGTGCCAGCAGTGGGCCCGACTTTCTTGAGACCCAGTACTTC.

The chain couples TRBV10-3 to TRBJ1-6; 9 bases line up with TRBD1. Unmatched junction bases numbered 8, after V lost 8 bases and J lost 9 bases. The CDR3 is made up of 14 amino acids. Germline-derived CDR1 and CDR2 are ENHRY and SYGVKD. Here the CDR3 reads CAIGDRVVGSPLHF. CDR3 nucleotide sequence: TGTGCCATCGGGGACAGGGTGGTCGGTTCACCCCTCCACTTT.

The rearrangement links TRBV27 to TRBJ1-2, with 8 bases lining up with TRBD1. This CDR3 is built from 14 residues. The V segment lost 3 bases and the J segment 8 bases; nucleotides outside the gene matches: 8. Germline V lookup: CDR1 MNHEY, CDR2 SMNVEV (reference sequence). The CDR3 protein is CASSFNQGARGYTF. DNA of the CDR3: TGTGCCAGCAGTTTCAACCAGGGGGCGCGGGGCTACACCTTC.

The CDR3 region is CASRDTGELFF. In DNA form, the CDR3 reads TGTGCCAGCAGAGACACCGGGGAGCTGTTTTTT. The V call is TRBV7-9, the J call TRBJ2-2; D call uncertain. V was trimmed by 6 bases and J by 3 bases, leaving 2 bases between them. Germline lookup yields CDR1 SEHNR and CDR2 FQNEAQ (reference sequence). The CDR3 sequence is 11 residues long. Drawing the rest from reference TRBV7-9 and TRBJ2-2, the complete variable domain is DTGVSQNPRHKITKRGQNVTFRCDPISEHNRLYWYRQTLGQGPEFLTYFQNEAQLEKSRLLSDRFSAERPKGSFSTLEIQRTEQGDSAMYLCASRDTGELFFGEGSRLTVL.

As for this clone: Distinct nucleotide sequences in the sample also encode this CDR3. V and J are TRBV5-1 and TRBJ1-2, with 10 bases fitting TRBD1. Trimming removed 0 bases from V and 6 bases from J; junction bases left unmatched: 17. The CDR3 length is 19 residues. CDR1 is SGHRS and CDR2 is YFSETQ in the germline V gene. This CDR3 is CASSLALPPPDRGRDGYTF. In DNA, the CDR3 is TGCGCCAGCAGCTTGGCCCTCCCTCCCCCCGACAGGGGGCGGGATGGCTACACCTTC.

This chain uses TRBV5-1 with TRBJ2-7, with 8 bases lining up with TRBD1. CDR1 is SGHRS and CDR2 is YFSETQ in the germline V gene. With V trimmed by 0 bases and J by 3 bases, 2 bases remained unmatched. The CDR3 covers 14 residues. The CDR3 nucleotides read TGCGCCAGCAGCTTGGATGGACAGGGCTACGAGCAGTACTTC. Translation gives CASSLDGQGYEQYF.